This T cell receptor beta chain was retrieved from a study of CD8 T cells in Susac syndrome. With random hexamers, reverse transcription was performed on about 0.5 to 1 ug of RNA. A multiplex approach, immunoSEQ multiplex PCR, amplified TCR beta CDR3 across 54 Vbeta and 13 Jbeta. TCRdb recomputed calls from the immunoSEQ multiplex PCR reads with MiXCR, one row per CDR3 protein. The sample carries some 130,000 distinct CDR3 sequences, about 95% recorded once. CDR1 SEHNR and CDR2 FQNEAQ come from the germline V gene (reference sequence). The V and J ends lost 6 bases and 2 bases, in that order; junction bases with no gene match: 19. The CDR3 is 18 amino acids. The authors negatively isolated CD8+ and CD4+ T cells and FACS-enriched TEMRA cells.

V gene TRBV7-9 combines with J gene TRBJ2-7; 7 nucleotides align to TRBD2. The source is a human donor with multiple sclerosis. Input material: CD4+ T cells from PBMCs. The CDR3 nucleotides read TGTGCCAGCAGTAGGGAGGGATCGGCGATCCGTGGGACCTACGAGCAGTACTTC. Its translation is CASSREGSAIRGTYEQYF.